These T cell receptor beta chains were read from a single sample in a study of T cell responses to AZD1222 COVID-19 vaccine. Some clones are missing from TCRdb's copy, which holds only in-frame ones; the method was immunoSEQ multiplex PCR. The profile covers 95,000 to 150,000 clones, with about nine tenths appearing a single time and approximately 2.5% taken by the ten largest. The input for sequencing was peripheral blood, taken 28 days after the second AZD1222 dose. These receptors were collected from an adult who received the AZD1222 COVID-19 vaccine. Both conserved end residues are part of each CDR3. Clone size appears in some rows only: once, few, many, or a class for an expanded clone.

abundance	v_gene	j_gene	len	CDR3aa
-	TRBV19	TRBJ2-2	15	CASSMQRGRTGELFF
-	TRBV18	TRBJ1-2	15	CASSPSGGVNYGYTF
-	TRBV3-1/TRBV3-2	TRBJ1-6	14	CASSLNPGNSPLHF
-	TRBV7-9	TRBJ1-5	15	CASSVGDLRGQPQHF
-	TRBV6-4	TRBJ1-2	14	CASSVDRGRGGYTF
-	TRBV18	TRBJ2-7	15	CASSSFGTTTYEQYF
-	TRBV10-3	TRBJ2-1	13	CAISESASNEQFF
-	TRBV27	TRBJ1-1	14	CASSFRGYSTEAFF
-	TRBV19	TRBJ1-5	13	CASSQSSNQPQHF
-	TRBV27	TRBJ1-2	15	CASSRDRDPNYGYTF
few	TRBV12-3/TRBV12-4	TRBJ2-1	13	CASSLRGQGEQFF
once	TRBV6-4	TRBJ2-1	15	CASSAPGTGLNEQFF
-	TRBV20-1	TRBJ1-1	11	CSATPGREAFF
-	TRBV19	TRBJ1-1	13	CASSFVVGTEAFF
-	TRBV5-1	TRBJ2-5	12	CASSWSSETQYF
few	TRBV5-1	TRBJ2-1	15	CASRVGLSSYNEQFF
-	TRBV9	TRBJ2-3	15	CASSVSGASTDTQYF
-	TRBV7-8	TRBJ1-5	14	CASSLARFSQPQHF
once	TRBV28	TRBJ2-1	18	CASSPSTGLGTSMNEQFF
-	TRBV18	TRBJ1-1	11	CASSGQAEAFF
-	TRBV19	TRBJ2-1	13	CASSTARYNEQFF
-	TRBV11-2	TRBJ1-5	12	CASSLEGQPQHF
-	TRBV27	TRBJ1-1	14	CASSLGRQASGAFF
few	TRBV27	TRBJ2-7	15	CASSLAGLINYEQYF
-	TRBV7-9	TRBJ2-7	16	CASSPAPGTDSYEQYF
few	TRBV18	TRBJ1-3	14	CASSRTDSGNTIYF